The clone carrying this T cell receptor (beta chain) was recorded a few times. Only in-frame clones appear in the TCRdb table, and some are missing; sequencing was by immunoSEQ multiplex PCR. The sample records 250,000 to 300,000 clones, roughly four fifths being singletons. Germline-derived CDR1 and CDR2 are MNHEY and SVGAGI. V was trimmed by 5 bases and J by 5 bases, leaving 12 bases between them. CDR3 length: 13 residues. The entry originates in a study of control samples from healthy donors and cancer patients. Material for sequencing was PBMCs. The chain combines TRBV6-5 with TRBJ1-1; D perhaps matches TRBD1 (6 bases). The clonotype originates from a woman in her sixties or seventies with lung cancer. CDR3: CASSRTEGTEAFF. The CDR3, as DNA: TGTGCCAGCAGTAGGACAGAGGGGACTGAAGCTTTCTTT.